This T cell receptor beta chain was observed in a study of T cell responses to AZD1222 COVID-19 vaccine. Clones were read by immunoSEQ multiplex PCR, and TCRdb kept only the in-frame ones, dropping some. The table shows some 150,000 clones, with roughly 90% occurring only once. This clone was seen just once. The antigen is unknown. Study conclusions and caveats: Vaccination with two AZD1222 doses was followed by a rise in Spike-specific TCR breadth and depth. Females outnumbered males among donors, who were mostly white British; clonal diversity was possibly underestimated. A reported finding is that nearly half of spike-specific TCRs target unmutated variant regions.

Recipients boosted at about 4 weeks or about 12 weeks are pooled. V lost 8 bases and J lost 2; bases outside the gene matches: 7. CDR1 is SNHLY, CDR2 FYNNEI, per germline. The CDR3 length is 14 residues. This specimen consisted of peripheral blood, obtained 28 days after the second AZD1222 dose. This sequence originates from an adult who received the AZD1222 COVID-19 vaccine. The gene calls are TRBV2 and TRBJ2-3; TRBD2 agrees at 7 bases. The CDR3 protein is CASRLGRVTDTQYF. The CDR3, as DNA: TGTGCCAGCCGCCTTGGGAGGGTCACAGATACGCAGTATTTT.